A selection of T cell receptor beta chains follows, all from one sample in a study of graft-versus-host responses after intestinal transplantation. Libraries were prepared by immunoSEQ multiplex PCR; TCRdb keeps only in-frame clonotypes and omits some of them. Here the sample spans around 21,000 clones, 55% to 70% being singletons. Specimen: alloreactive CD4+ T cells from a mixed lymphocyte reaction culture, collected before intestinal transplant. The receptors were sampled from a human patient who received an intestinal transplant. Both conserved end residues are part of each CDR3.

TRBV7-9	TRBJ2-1	CASSLGLAGYNEQFF
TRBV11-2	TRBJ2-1	CASSFTGYAEQFF
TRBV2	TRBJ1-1	CASSKTGDTEAFF
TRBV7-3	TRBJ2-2	CASSSFRLAHDKNTGELFF
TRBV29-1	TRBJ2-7	CSTSSGHSYEQYF
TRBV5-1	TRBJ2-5	CASSLERPWGTQYF
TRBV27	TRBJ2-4	CASKRQGRGNIQYF
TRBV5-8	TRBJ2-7	CASSLLSWGTGVSWVYEQYF
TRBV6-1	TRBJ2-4	CASGLAGVINIQYF
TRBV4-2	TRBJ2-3	CASSPRLAIGDTQYF
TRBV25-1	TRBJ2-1	CASSAYGQGGIGQFF
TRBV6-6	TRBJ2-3	CASSYSTSGSTDTQYF
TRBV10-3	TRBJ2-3	CAISESARPPADTQYF
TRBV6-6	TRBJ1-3	CASSYPSGSGNTIYF
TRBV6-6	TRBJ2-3	CASSSHMGFTDTQYF
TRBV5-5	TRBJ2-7	CASSSQSPYEQYF
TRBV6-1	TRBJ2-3	CASSELVRQGPDTQYF
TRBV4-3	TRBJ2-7	CASSRGQGLSYEQYF
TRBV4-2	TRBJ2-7	CASSPRTSGGKYEQYF
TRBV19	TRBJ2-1	CASSDRRNEQFF
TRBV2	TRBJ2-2	CASSGLAGGNGELFF
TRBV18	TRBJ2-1	CASSPLAGLSYNEQFF
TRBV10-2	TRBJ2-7	CASSTLETTYEQYF
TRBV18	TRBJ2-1	CASSPGLDRYNEQFF
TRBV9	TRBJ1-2	CASSVTGDGYTF
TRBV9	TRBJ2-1	CASSVGRGSYNEQFF
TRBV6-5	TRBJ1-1	CASIRGGTEAFF
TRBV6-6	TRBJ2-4	CASSYNSRDIQYF
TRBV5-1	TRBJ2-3	CASSFGSSLGDTQYF
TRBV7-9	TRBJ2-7	CASSPGQGAYEQYF
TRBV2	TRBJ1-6	CASSGPRDSPLHF
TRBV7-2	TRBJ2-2	CASSSLAAGGIRGAVF
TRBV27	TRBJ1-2	CASSLDSSNYGYTF
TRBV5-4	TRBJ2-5	CASSLRGEETQYF
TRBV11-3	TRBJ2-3	CASSLGLAVTDTQYF
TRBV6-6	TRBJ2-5	CASRKRLAEETQYF
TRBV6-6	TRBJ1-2	CASSSLGGADYGYTF